The clone carrying this T cell receptor (beta chain) is a singleton in its sample. This specimen belongs to a study of technical replicates of blood from a few donors. The CDR3 sequence is 17 residues long. Germline assignment: CDR1 SEHNR and CDR2 FQNEAQ (reference sequence). The V end lost 4 bases, the J end lost 6 bases, and 21 bases lay between the germline ends. Some clones are missing from TCRdb's copy, which holds only in-frame ones; the method was immunoSEQ multiplex PCR. Altogether nearly 80,000 clones are present, around 96% being singletons, with the ten largest covering 0.34%. This TCR came from a human donor in good health. Sequencing was carried out using T cells isolated from PBMCs. The chain carries TRBV7-9 and TRBJ1-4, with D possibly matching TRBD1 (5 bases). The CDR3 DNA is TGTGCCAGCAGCTCAAAACCTCCGGGACGGGGGTATGAAAAACTGTTTTTT. This encodes CASSSKPPGRGYEKLFF.